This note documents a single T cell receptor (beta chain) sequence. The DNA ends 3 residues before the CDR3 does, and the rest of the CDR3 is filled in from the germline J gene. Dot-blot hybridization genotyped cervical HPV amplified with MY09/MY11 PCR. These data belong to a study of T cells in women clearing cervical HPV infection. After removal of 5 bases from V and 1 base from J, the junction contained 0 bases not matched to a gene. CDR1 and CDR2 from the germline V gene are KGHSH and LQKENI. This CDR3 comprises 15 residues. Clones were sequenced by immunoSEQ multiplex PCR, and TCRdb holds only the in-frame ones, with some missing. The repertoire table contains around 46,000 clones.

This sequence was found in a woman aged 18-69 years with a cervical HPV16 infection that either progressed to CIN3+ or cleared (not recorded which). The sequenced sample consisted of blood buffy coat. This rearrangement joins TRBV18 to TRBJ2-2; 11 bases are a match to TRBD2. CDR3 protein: CASSGLAGNTGELFF. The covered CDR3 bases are TGTGCCAGCTCAGGACTAGCGGGGAACACCGGGGAG. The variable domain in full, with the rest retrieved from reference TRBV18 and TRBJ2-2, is NAGVMQNPRHLVRRRGQEARLRCSPMKGHSHVYWYRQLPEEGLKFMVYLQKENIIDESGMPKERFSAEFPKEGPSILRIQQVVRGDSAAYFCASSGLAGNTGELFFGEGSRLTVL.